This TCR beta chain was identified during a study of a mutant IDH1 vaccine in newly diagnosed glioma. Study as a whole: Vaccines began 4-6 weeks after radiotherapy alone, or with temozolomide cycles. Standard pretreatment was either radiotherapy, temozolomide, or, for most, radiochemotherapy with temozolomide.

This clone has only a few counts. Its antigen is unidentified. Germline V lookup: CDR1 MNHNS, CDR2 SASEGT. The CDR3 length is 13 residues. With V trimmed by 8 bases and J by 4 bases, 5 bases remained unmatched. Notes on the study in general: Immune responses induced by vaccination arose in 93.3% of the patients. Changes in top peripheral clonotypes did not appear linked to pseudoprogression.

The protocol was immunoSEQ multiplex PCR, while the TCRdb copy is restricted to in-frame clones and leaves out a portion. Among about 60,000 clones listed, about 80% were seen once. Documented time point: week 11, during vaccination. Alongside topical imiquimod, each dose of vaccine comprised 300 ug of mutant IDH1 20-mer peptide. The TCR originated in a man aged 30 to 39 with glioma. V usage is TRBV6-1 and J usage is TRBJ1-1, with 9 bases that match TRBD1. The specimen comprised PBMCs, sampled from a glioma patient whose treatment included an IDH1 peptide vaccine. CDR3 protein: CASHRGQGTEAFF. The CDR3 DNA sequence: TGTGCCAGCCACAGGGGGCAGGGCACTGAAGCTTTCTTT.